These 25 T cell receptor beta chains share one sample of origin, sequenced in a study of a mutant IDH1 vaccine in newly diagnosed glioma. The time point is: baseline, week 1 (first vaccination visit). Treatment specified: pre-vaccination baseline after standard-of-care therapy. The repertoire was sequenced with immunoSEQ multiplex PCR; TCRdb's copy has only in-frame clones and lacks some. The profile shows around 30,000 clones, 80% of them singletons. Sequences were derived from peripheral blood mononuclear cells (PBMCs), sampled from a glioma patient treated with radiotherapy, temozolomide or both. Every receptor here comes from a man aged 45-65 years with glioma. Some clones in this sample may be carry-over from other donors' samples.

This clone turned up a few times. The CDR3 sequence is CASSLWARAPNQPQHF. In nucleotides, the CDR3 is TGTGCCAGCAGTTTATGGGCCCGTGCACCCAATCAGCCCCAGCATTTT. The chain couples TRBV28 to TRBJ1-5, with unresolved D. Germline loops: CDR1 MDHEN, CDR2 SYDVKM. V lost 0 bases, J lost 3 bases, and 12 bases lay in between. There are 16 residues in the CDR3.

This chain uses TRBV27 with TRBJ2-3; 11 bases map to TRBD2. The germline V gene has CDR1 MNHEY and CDR2 SMNVEV (reference sequence). The length of the CDR3 is 16 residues. V was clipped by 6 bases and J by 2 bases; unmatched bases: 7. CDR3: CASRLAGGLHTDTQYF. The CDR3 DNA is TGTGCCAGCAGGCTAGCGGGAGGTCTTCACACAGATACGCAGTATTTT.

V is TRBV18 and J is TRBJ2-3; D unresolved. Deletions cut 3 bases from V and 2 bases from J, with 12 bases between. The CDR3 is 15 residues long. Germline CDR1 is KGHSH and CDR2 is LQKENI. CDR3 loop: CASSPVASTTDTQYF. Here the CDR3 DNA reads TGTGCCAGCTCACCCGTGGCCTCTACCACAGATACGCAGTATTTT.

The chain couples TRBV7-2 to TRBJ2-1; tentatively, D is TRBD1 or TRBD2 (6 bases each). The germline V gene has CDR1 SGHTA and CDR2 FQGNSA. The CDR3 has 15 residues. With 1 base removed from V and 2 bases from J, the gap between germline ends came to 9 bases. CDR3 bases: TGTGCCAGCAGCTTAGTACGGGGGCCCTACAATGAGCAGTTCTTC. It specifies CASSLVRGPYNEQFF.

The gene calls are TRBV4-2 and TRBJ2-1, with D perhaps matching TRBD1 or TRBD2 (6 bases each). Trimming took off 5 bases at V and 5 bases at J, with 13 bases between the two ends. Germline V CDR1 and CDR2: LGHNA, YNFKEQ. The CDR3 spans 14 residues. The CDR3 sequence is CASSVERGDNEQFF. DNA for the CDR3: TGTGCCAGCAGCGTCGAGAGGGGGGACAATGAGCAGTTCTTC.

This clone was recorded once. The chain combines TRBV6-5 with TRBJ1-4, with D possibly TRBD1 on 5 matching bases. V was clipped by 5 bases and J by 11 bases, with 15 bases between them. Germline V gene lookup returns CDR1 MNHEY and CDR2 SVGAGI. This CDR3 spans 13 amino acids. This CDR3 is CASSPYLQDKLFF. CDR3 nucleotides: TGTGCCAGCAGTCCTTATCTACAGGACAAACTGTTTTTT.

V gene TRBV19 combines with J gene TRBJ2-1, with D unclear. CDR3 length equals 15 residues. Trimming shortened V by 3 bases and J by 1 base, and 10 bases separated the two germline ends. Germline V gives CDR1 LNHDA, CDR2 SQIVND (reference sequence). CDR3 sequence (DNA): TGTGCCAGTAGTATCTTGCCCGAGTCCTACAATGAGCAGTTCTTC. This translates into CASSILPESYNEQFF.

The chain recombines TRBV4-1 with TRBJ1-5; no clear D gene. The CDR3 extends over 14 amino acids. V gave up 0 bases and J gave up 5 bases, with 8 bases separating them. CDR1 is MGHRA, CDR2 YSYEKL, per germline. The CDR3 DNA is TGCGCCAGCAGCCAAGAAACCAACTATCAGCCCCAGCATTTT. Protein: CASSQETNYQPQHF.

This clone was observed a few times. This sequence joins TRBV5-4 and TRBJ2-5; tentatively, D is TRBD1 (7 bases). Trimming pared 3 bases from V and 5 bases from J, leaving 14 bases between. Germline loops: CDR1 SGHNT, CDR2 YYREEE (reference sequence). The CDR3 has 14 residues. The CDR3 is CASSSRGEAETQYF. CDR3 sequence (DNA): TGTGCCAGCAGCTCCAGGGGGGAGGCCGAGACCCAGTACTTC.

About this clone itself: A read error may produce the germline difference seen at one junction end. This rearrangement joins TRBV15 to TRBJ2-1, with D perhaps given as TRBD1 or TRBD2 (6 bases each). The germline gives CDR1 LNHNV, CDR2 YYDKDF (reference sequence). The CDR3 consists of 15 residues. CDR3 residues: CATRRGSGALQEQFF. In DNA, the CDR3 is TGTGCCACCAGAAGAGGGTCGGGGGCCCTCCAGGAGCAGTTCTTC.

As to this clone: This CDR3 is also generated by other DNA sequences in the sample. The chain is built from TRBV7-9 and TRBJ2-7, with 9 bases identical to TRBD1. The CDR3 is 14 amino acids. The V gene's germline CDR1 is SEHNR and CDR2 FQNEAQ (reference sequence). V gave up 4 bases and J gave up 5 bases; unmatched junction bases: 6. The CDR3, as DNA: TGTGCCAGCAGCTCCCGGGACAGGGCCCACGAGCAGTACTTC. Its translation: CASSSRDRAHEQYF.

This chain joins TRBV2 and TRBJ2-1; D is possibly TRBD1 or TRBD2 (6 bases each). Germline V gives CDR1 SNHLY, CDR2 FYNNEI. This CDR3 spans 15 amino acids. Trimming stripped 6 bases from V and 7 bases from J, with 19 bases between. The CDR3 spells CASSRGQVRGNEQFF. The CDR3 DNA is TGTGCCAGCAGCCGGGGGCAGGTTAGGGGGAATGAGCAGTTCTTC.

The chain combines TRBV28 with TRBJ2-5; 7 bases are a match to TRBD1. The ends lost 5 bases at V and 1 base at J; junction bases unmatched: 4. CDR3 length: 14 residues. Germline CDR1 and CDR2: MDHEN and SYDVKM. The CDR3 sequence is CASSNRDSQETQYF. The CDR3 coding sequence is TGTGCCAGCAGTAACCGGGACAGCCAAGAGACCCAGTACTTC.

V is TRBV2 and J is TRBJ1-1; D is unresolved. The length of the CDR3 is 11 residues. Trimming left V 5 bases short and J 8 bases short, with 9 bases between. CDR1 and CDR2 from the germline V gene are SNHLY and FYNNEI. This chain's CDR3 is CASSYGWEAFF. The CDR3 coding sequence is TGTGCCAGCAGTTACGGGTGGGAAGCTTTCTTT. Variable domain in full (rest from reference TRBV2 and TRBJ1-1): EPEVTQTPSHQVTQMGQEVILRCVPISNHLYFYWYRQILGQKVEFLVSFYNNEISEKSEIFDDQFSVERPDGSNFTLKIRSTKLEDSAMYFCASSYGWEAFFGQGTRLTVV.

J is TRBJ2-4 and V is TRBV19; a possible D gene is TRBD2 (6 bases). Germline-derived CDR1 and CDR2 are LNHDA and SQIVND (reference sequence). Trimming stripped 6 bases from V and 1 base from J, with 13 bases between. CDR3 length: 15 residues. CDR3 in amino acids: CASSRRRDAKNIQYF. The CDR3 nucleotides are TGTGCCAGTAGCCGCCGGCGGGACGCCAAAAACATTCAGTACTTC.

CDR3 residues: CASRGQGDTGELFF. The CDR3 nucleotides are TGTGCCAGCAGGGGACAGGGGGACACCGGGGAGCTGTTTTTT. This sequence joins TRBV6-5 and TRBJ2-2, with 11 bases fitting TRBD1. The CDR3 is 14 amino acids. Germline CDR1 MNHEY, CDR2 SVGAGI. With V trimmed by 6 bases and J by 3 bases, 0 bases remained unmatched.

The chain recombines TRBV2 with TRBJ2-5; unclear D gene. The germline gives CDR1 SNHLY, CDR2 FYNNEI. Trimming shortened V by 1 base and J by 5 bases, and 17 bases separated the two germline ends. The CDR3 is 16 amino acids. The CDR3 is CASSEDLSQVVETQYF. Written as DNA, the CDR3 is TGTGCCAGCAGTGAAGATCTATCTCAGGTGGTTGAGACCCAGTACTTC.

This clone showed up just a few times. Here the CDR3 reads CATSSAGSGEKLFF. The CDR3 DNA reads TGTGCCACGTCGTCGGCAGGCTCGGGAGAAAAACTGTTTTTT. The V and J genes are TRBV19 and TRBJ1-4, with D unresolved. The CDR3 contains 14 residues. Germline V gene lookup returns CDR1 LNHDA and CDR2 SQIVND (reference sequence). Trimming cost V 10 bases and J 8 bases, with 20 bases left between them.

V usage is TRBV19 and J usage is TRBJ2-7; D uncertain. The V gene's germline CDR1 is LNHDA and CDR2 SQIVND (reference sequence). V was trimmed by 6 bases and J by 0 bases, leaving 12 bases between them. The CDR3 has 14 residues. DNA of the CDR3: TGTGCCAGTAGCCGGTCCAGTACCTCCTACGAGCAGTACTTC. Amino acid sequence: CASSRSSTSYEQYF.

The count of this clone is one. The genes are TRBV7-2 and TRBJ2-7, with TRBD2 matching 12 bases. Germline CDR1 is SGHTA and CDR2 is FQGNSA. J was trimmed by 3 bases and V by 4 bases; bases with no gene match: 4. The CDR3 is made up of 15 amino acids. The CDR3 spells CASSSTSGGRYEQYF. CDR3 sequence (DNA): TGTGCCAGCAGCTCGACTAGCGGGGGACGCTACGAGCAGTACTTC.

This clone was counted a few times. This chain uses TRBV7-9 with TRBJ1-2; 11 nucleotides match TRBD1. Trimming cost V 4 bases and J 3 bases; bases outside gene matches: 4. Germline CDR1 reads SEHNR; CDR2 reads FQNEAQ (reference sequence). The CDR3 spans 15 residues. This chain's CDR3 is CASSSSDRGHYGYTF. CDR3 sequence (DNA): TGTGCCAGCAGCTCCTCGGACAGGGGGCACTATGGCTACACCTTC.

This rearrangement joins TRBV7-9 to TRBJ2-1; maybe TRBD1 (6 bases). Trimming took 4 bases from V and 13 from J, leaving 26 bases between them. CDR3 length equals 16 residues. Per germline, CDR1 SEHNR and CDR2 FQNEAQ (reference sequence). The DNA of the CDR3 is TGTGCCAGCAGCTCACCCCCCAGTGCCGAGGGGGTCCCACAGTTCTTC. This encodes CASSSPPSAEGVPQFF.

This sequence joins TRBV18 and TRBJ2-3; 7 nucleotides agree with TRBD1. This CDR3 has 14 residues. Germline-derived CDR1 and CDR2 are KGHSH and LQKENI. V gave up 3 bases and J gave up 6 bases; unmatched junction bases: 6. Here the CDR3 reads CASSPDRAEDTQYF. DNA for the CDR3: TGTGCCAGCTCACCCGACAGGGCAGAGGATACGCAGTATTTT.

J is TRBJ1-5 and V is TRBV7-8; possible D gene TRBD1, 5 bases. Deletions cut 4 bases from V and 4 bases from J, with 8 bases between. This CDR3 has 13 residues. In germline, CDR1 is SGHVS, CDR2 FQNEAQ. CDR3 sequence (DNA): TGTGCCAGCAGCTCACAGGAGAATCAGCCCCAGCATTTT. Its translation: CASSSQENQPQHF. Variable domain in full (rest from reference TRBV7-8 and TRBJ1-5): GAGVSQSPRYKVAKRGQDVALRCDPISGHVSLFWYQQALGQGPEFLTYFQNEAQLDKSGLPSDRFFAERPEGSVSTLKIQRTQQEDSAVYLCASSSQENQPQHFGDGTRLSIL.

The chain has TRBV27 and TRBJ1-2, with no clear D. The V gene's germline CDR1 is MNHEY and CDR2 SMNVEV (reference sequence). The V gene lost 2 bases and the J gene lost 1 base, with 8 bases spanning the gap. The CDR3 runs to 14 residues. For the CDR3, the DNA is TGTGCCAGCAGTTTAGGTCGCCTTAACTATGGCTACACCTTC. It yields the protein CASSLGRLNYGYTF.